Presented here are 23 T cell receptor beta chains from one specimen sequenced in a study of cytomegalovirus exposure and HLA in healthy donors. This PCR relied on a set of 60 Vbeta primers and 13 Jbeta primers. TCRdb keeps only in-frame clones here, not all; method: immunoSEQ multiplex PCR. The sample includes around 210,000 clones, 65% to 85% of them seen just once. Input material: PBMCs. These receptors came from a woman aged 25 to 39 in good health and CMV-seronegative.

The chain combines TRBV19 with TRBJ1-2; the D gene is possibly TRBD1 (5 bases). Deletions cut 2 bases from V and 10 bases from J, with 14 bases between. The CDR3 is 13 residues long. CDR1 and CDR2 from the germline V gene are LNHDA and SQIVND (reference sequence). DNA of the CDR3: TGTGCCAGTAGTATAATGGCGTGGACACTCTACACCTTC. Encoded protein: CASSIMAWTLYTF.

The rearrangement uses TRBV10-1 and TRBJ2-7; 8 bases match TRBD1. Germline loops: CDR1 WNHNN, CDR2 SYGVQD (reference sequence). Losses at the gene ends were 0 bases for V and 12 bases for J; bases not matched to a gene: 7. This CDR3 is built from 13 residues. In DNA, the CDR3 is TGCGCCAGCAGTGAGTCGCTGGGACAGGACCTGTACTTC. As protein: CASSESLGQDLYF.

The V call is TRBV10-2, the J call TRBJ2-7; the match to TRBD2 covers 8 bases. CDR1 is WSHSY and CDR2 is SAAADI in the germline V gene. Trimming removed 7 bases from V and 2 bases from J; junction bases left unmatched: 13. CDR3 length: 16 amino acids. The CDR3 loop is CASTRQRELLPYEQYF. Here the CDR3 DNA reads TGCGCCAGCACCCGCCAGCGGGAGCTTCTCCCCTACGAGCAGTACTTC.

This chain joins TRBV10-2 and TRBJ2-3; tentative D call: TRBD2 (6 bases). V was cut by 7 bases and J by 0 bases, with 14 bases left in between. This CDR3 comprises 15 residues. CDR1 WSHSY and CDR2 SAAADI come from the germline V gene. CDR3 amino acids: CASNSGGASTDTQYF. In DNA form, the CDR3 reads TGCGCCAGCAACTCGGGCGGGGCTAGCACAGATACGCAGTATTTT.

V usage is TRBV29-1 and J usage is TRBJ1-1; D is undetermined. V lost 7 bases and J 0 bases, leaving 12 bases between the germline ends. Looked up from germline, CDR1 is SQVTM and CDR2 is ANQGSEA. The CDR3 runs to 13 residues. Here the CDR3 DNA reads TGCAGCGGACTAGGAGGTCTGAACACTGAAGCTTTCTTT. Its translation: CSGLGGLNTEAFF.

This clone appeared a single time. The V and J genes are TRBV6-5 and TRBJ2-5, with 7 positions matching TRBD1. The DNA end is a closer match to TRBJ2-7, so the J assignment may be wrong. The CDR3 sequence is 14 residues long. Germline V CDR1 and CDR2: MNHEY, SVGAGI. The CDR3 nucleotides are TGTGCCAGCAGCCTGGACAGGCTTCGGTACGAGCAGTACTTC. As protein: CASSLDRLRYEQYF.

Regarding this clone: A junction end diverges from the germline sequence, so it may reflect a read error. V is TRBV5-5 and J is TRBJ2-7; D perhaps matches TRBD2 (5 bases). Germline lookup yields CDR1 SGHKS and CDR2 YYEKEE (reference sequence). CDR3 length: 15 amino acids. Here the CDR3 reads CASSYQEDPFYEQHF. As DNA, the CDR3 is TGTGCCAGCAGTTACCAGGAGGACCCCTTCTACGAGCAGCACTTC.

This sequence joins TRBV4-1 and TRBJ2-5, with 13 positions matching TRBD2. The CDR3 is made up of 20 amino acids. The germline V gene has CDR1 MGHRA and CDR2 YSYEKL. The V and J ends lost 4 bases and 1 base, in that order; junction bases with no gene match: 15. The CDR3 DNA reads TGCGCCAGCAGCCCCGGACTAGCGGGAGAACTTATCTGGCCCCAAGAGACCCAGTACTTC. Its translation: CASSPGLAGELIWPQETQYF.

As regards this clone: Germline is not matched at one junction end, which may reflect a read error. The chain employs TRBV29-1 and TRBJ1-2; 11 bases line up with TRBD1. Germline CDR1 SQVTM, CDR2 ANQGSEA. The CDR3 has 14 amino acids. In nucleotides, the CDR3 is TGCAGCGTTGGGGGGGGACAGGGGGGACATGGCTACCCCTTC. Protein: CSVGGGQGGHGYPF.

The chain links TRBV19 to TRBJ1-6; possible D gene TRBD1, 6 bases. Deletions cut 8 bases from V and 5 bases from J, with 7 bases between. The CDR3 extends over 12 amino acids. CDR1 is LNHDA and CDR2 is SQIVND in the germline V gene (reference sequence). The CDR3 reads CASRTDNSPLHF. In DNA form, the CDR3 reads TGTGCCAGTCGGACAGATAATTCACCCCTCCACTTT.

The chain links TRBV29-1 to TRBJ1-2; unclear D gene. Germline lookup yields CDR1 SQVTM and CDR2 ANQGSEA. The CDR3 loop spans 11 amino acids. Trimming removed 7 bases from V and 5 bases from J, with 11 bases in between. CDR3 protein: CSAISRYGYTF. CDR3 nucleotide sequence: TGCAGCGCTATTTCCCGTTATGGCTACACCTTC. Complete variable domain (other parts from reference TRBV29-1 and TRBJ1-2): SAVISQKPSRDICQRGTSLTIQCQVDSQVTMMFWYRQQPGQSLTLIATANQGSEATYESGFVIDKFPISRPNLTFSTLTVSNMSPEDSSIYLCSAISRYGYTFGSGTRLTVV.

The V gene is TRBV5-1, the J gene TRBJ2-6; tentatively, D is TRBD1 (6 bases). Trimming cost V 2 bases and J 0 bases, with 12 bases left between them. Germline V gene lookup returns CDR1 SGHRS and CDR2 YFSETQ. The CDR3 is 17 amino acids. The CDR3 loop is CASSFYRDDSGANVLTF. In nucleotides, the CDR3 is TGCGCCAGCAGCTTCTACAGGGACGACTCTGGGGCCAACGTCCTGACTTTC.

This chain connects TRBV4-1 to TRBJ2-1; 14 positions agree with TRBD2. CDR3 length equals 21 residues. Germline trimming cut 3 bases from V and 9 bases from J; bases unmatched to any gene: 22. Germline-derived CDR1 and CDR2 are MGHRA and YSYEKL. DNA of the CDR3: TGCGCCAGCAGCCAGGATGTTCCCCTTCCCGGGACTAGCGGGGGAAGGGGTGAGCAGTTCTTC. It codes for CASSQDVPLPGTSGGRGEQFF.

This clone was seen more than once but under ten times. The gene calls are TRBV2 and TRBJ1-1; 7 bases are a match to TRBD1. With V trimmed by 8 bases and J by 4 bases, 10 bases remained unmatched. The CDR3 extends over 14 amino acids. Per the germline V gene, CDR1 is SNHLY and CDR2 is FYNNEI. The chain's CDR3 is CASEDRSLSTEAFF. The CDR3 nucleotides read TGTGCCAGCGAGGACAGGTCCCTTAGCACTGAAGCTTTCTTT.

The rearrangement uses TRBV5-1 and TRBJ2-1; weak D call: TRBD1 (5 bases). The CDR3 is 15 amino acids. V gave up 0 bases and J gave up 2 bases, with 9 bases separating them. Germline V gene lookup returns CDR1 SGHRS and CDR2 YFSETQ. The CDR3 DNA follows: TGCGCCAGCAGCTTGGAAGGGGTCGCCTACAATGAGCAGTTCTTC. It is translated as CASSLEGVAYNEQFF.

J is TRBJ1-1 and V is TRBV5-1, with no clear D. Germline assignment: CDR1 SGHRS and CDR2 YFSETQ. This CDR3 region has 14 residues. Trimming left V 2 bases short and J 4 bases short, with 12 bases between. The CDR3 loop is CASSLSRVGTEAFF. The CDR3 bases are TGCGCCAGCAGCTTATCCCGGGTCGGCACTGAAGCTTTCTTT.

The chain employs TRBV18 and TRBJ1-6, with 10 bases identical to TRBD1. The germline CDR1 and CDR2 sequences are KGHSH and LQKENI. The CDR3 consists of 17 residues. J lost 1 base, V lost 2 bases, and 2 bases had no gene match. The CDR3 DNA reads as TGTGCCAGCTCACCAAGGGGACAGGGGTCCTATAATTCACCCCTCCACTTT. It is translated as CASSPRGQGSYNSPLHF.

The V call is TRBV5-5, the J call TRBJ1-4; a possible D gene is TRBD1 (5 bases). The CDR3 contains 15 residues. V was clipped by 0 bases and J by 8 bases, with 14 bases between them. In germline, CDR1 is SGHKS, CDR2 YYEKEE (reference sequence). In DNA, the CDR3 is TGTGCCAGCAGCTTGGGGGACTTTGGAGGGGAAAAACTGTTTTTT. This codes for CASSLGDFGGEKLFF.

J is TRBJ2-1 and V is TRBV2; 10 bases are shared with TRBD2. Losses at the gene ends were 6 bases for V and 4 bases for J; bases not matched to a gene: 9. Germline loops: CDR1 SNHLY, CDR2 FYNNEI. This CDR3 spans 16 amino acids. CDR3 DNA: TGTGCCAGCAGGGAAAAAGCGGGAGGGCTATACAATGAGCAGTTCTTC. Encoded protein: CASREKAGGLYNEQFF.

This sequence joins TRBV28 and TRBJ2-1, with 7 bases aligning to TRBD1. The CDR3 length is 15 residues. Germline assignment: CDR1 MDHEN and CDR2 SYDVKM. The V and J ends lost 5 bases and 6 bases, in that order; junction bases with no gene match: 10. The CDR3 region is CASSPTTGWGNEQFF. CDR3 nucleotide sequence: TGTGCCAGCAGTCCCACGACAGGGTGGGGCAATGAGCAGTTCTTC.

The chain couples TRBV28 to TRBJ2-1; 7 positions agree with TRBD1. This CDR3 contains 14 residues. CDR1 MDHEN and CDR2 SYDVKM come from the germline V gene. Unmatched junction bases numbered 8, after V lost 9 bases and J lost 3 bases. The CDR3 sequence is CASRQGHYYNEQFF. For the CDR3, the DNA is TGTGCCAGTAGACAGGGCCATTACTACAATGAGCAGTTCTTC.

The sample holds a few counts of this clone. The rearrangement uses TRBV5-6 and TRBJ2-3; TRBD2 agrees at 7 bases. The J segment lost 0 bases and the V segment lost 0 bases, leaving 7 bases of the junction unmatched. The V gene's germline CDR1 is SGHDT and CDR2 YYEEEE. CDR3 length: 17 residues. Here the CDR3 reads CASSLVPGGASTDTQYF. In nucleotides, the CDR3 is TGTGCCAGCAGCTTGGTACCGGGAGGCGCTAGCACAGATACGCAGTATTTT.

This clone was picked up a small number of times. One junction end does not reproduce the germline sequence, and a read error may be involved. This chain links TRBV6-1 with TRBJ1-2, with a possible D match to TRBD1 (6 bases). This CDR3 is 14 amino acids long. The germline gives CDR1 MNHNS, CDR2 SASEGT. CDR3 bases: TGTGCCAGCAAGATCAGGGGAGCTTACTATGGCTACCCCTTC. Protein: CASKIRGAYYGYPF.